Below are 25 T cell receptor beta chains sequenced from a single sample in a study of low-dose radiotherapy and immunotherapy resistance in tumors. TRAV- and TRBV-specific primers were used for first-strand cDNA, which covered alpha and beta chains. TCRs were amplified for approximately 22 PCR cycles with a constant-region primer and V-primer adapter. MiXCR was run by TCRdb on the reads, yielding one entry per CDR3 protein. The sample consists of about 89,000 distinct CDR3 sequences, roughly a tenth of them appearing once. Stated time point: before trial treatment. Sequences were derived from PBMCs, sampled before treatment. All receptors derive from a male donor with prostate cancer.

CDR3 in amino acids: CASSTPRDRGEKLFF. The CDR3 nucleotides read TGTGCCAGCAGTACCCCGCGGGATCGTGGTGAAAAACTGTTTTTT. The V gene is TRBV27, the J gene TRBJ1-4, with D unclear. The CDR3 totals 15 residues. With 5 bases removed from V and 7 bases from J, the gap between germline ends came to 17 bases. Germline loops: CDR1 MNHEY, CDR2 SMNVEV (reference sequence).

This clonotype showed up many times. The chain combines TRBV10-3 with TRBJ1-1, with D hard to call. This CDR3 has 13 amino acids. Trimming cost V 1 base and J 0 bases, with 3 bases left between them. Germline V gene data show CDR1 as ENHRY and CDR2 as SYGVKD. The CDR3 DNA reads as TGTGCCATCAGTGAGTTGGTGAACACTGAAGCTTTCTTT. Its protein is CAISELVNTEAFF.

The table lists this clonotype with many counts. CDR3 bases: TGTGCCAGCAGCAATGACAGGGACCCCGGGGCCAACGTCCTGACTTTC. Translating gives CASSNDRDPGANVLTF. The gene calls are TRBV21-1 and TRBJ2-6; the table names TRBD1, a call not compared with the DNA. TRBV21-1 is a pseudogene. The CDR3 extends over 16 amino acids.

About this clonotype itself: A single base is all that separates this from a far larger clone, so a read error is likely. This chain joins TRBV6-5 and TRBJ2-1; 8 bases map to TRBD1. After removal of 3 bases from V and 10 bases from J, the junction contained 11 bases not matched to a gene. The V gene's germline CDR1 is MNHEY and CDR2 SVGAGI. The CDR3 consists of 15 residues. CDR3 sequence (DNA): TGTGCCAGCAGTTATTCCGGGACAGGTAAATACGAGCAGTTCTTC. Translated: CASSYSGTGKYEQFF.

The table lists this clonotype with many counts. The rearrangement joins TRBV28 to TRBJ2-4; TRBD2 matches 9 bases. Per germline, CDR1 MDHEN and CDR2 SYDVKM. The CDR3 has 17 amino acids. Trimming cost V 6 bases and J 0 bases; bases outside gene matches: 9. The CDR3 DNA follows: TGTGCCAGCAGGAAGCGGGAGGACCAACTAGCCAAAAACATTCAGTACTTC. Protein product: CASRKREDQLAKNIQYF. Full variable domain (outside the CDR3, taken from reference TRBV28 and TRBJ2-4): DVKVTQSSRYLVKRTGEKVFLECVQDMDHENMFWYRQDPGLGLRLIYFSYDVKMKEKGDIPEGYSVSREKKERFSLILESASTNQTSMYLCASRKREDQLAKNIQYFGAGTRLSVL.

This clonotype was counted a few times. The V gene is TRBV7-3, the J gene TRBJ2-4, with D tentatively TRBD2 (5 bases). Germline CDR1 SGHTA, CDR2 FQGTGA. There are 16 residues in the CDR3. The ends were cut back, 5 bases at V and 0 bases at J, with 14 bases in the middle. The DNA of the CDR3 is TGTGCCAGCAGCCTAGCCCAGAGGCTAGCCAAAAACATTCAGTACTTC. Its translation is CASSLAQRLAKNIQYF.

This clonotype was seen at least ten times. The rearrangement joins TRBV12-3 or TRBV12-4 to TRBJ1-6; 9 bases are a match to TRBD1. The CDR3 contains 17 residues. V gave up 6 bases and J gave up 4 bases; unmatched junction bases: 10. The CDR3 reads CASRWGQGRGYNSPLHF. The CDR3 coding sequence is TGTGCCAGCAGGTGGGGACAGGGCCGGGGATATAATTCACCCCTCCACTTT.

This clonotype appeared many times. This sequence joins TRBV27 and TRBJ1-5, with TRBD1 matching over 8 bases. Germline loops: CDR1 MNHEY, CDR2 SMNVEV (reference sequence). This CDR3 has 15 residues. V gave up 3 bases and J gave up 2 bases; unmatched junction bases: 3. As DNA, the CDR3 is TGTGCCAGCAGTTTCACAGGGGGAGGCAATCAGCCCCAGCATTTT. Translating gives CASSFTGGGNQPQHF.

There are many counts of this clonotype. CDR3 protein: CASSFTPGLGGNEQFF. Written as DNA, the CDR3 is TGTGCCAGCAGTTTCACCCCGGGACTAGGGGGCAATGAGCAGTTCTTC. The chain uses TRBV27 and TRBJ2-1; 8 bases agree with TRBD2. The germline CDR1 and CDR2 sequences are MNHEY and SMNVEV (reference sequence). The V gene end was trimmed by 3 bases and the J gene end by 6 bases; junction bases not matched to a gene: 10. The CDR3 has 16 amino acids.

Many counts were recorded for this clonotype. The rearrangement uses TRBV7-8 and TRBJ2-3; no definite D call. V was trimmed by 2 bases and J by 6 bases, leaving 9 bases between them. CDR1 and CDR2 from the germline V gene are SGHVS and FQNEAQ. The CDR3 runs to 13 residues. The CDR3 protein is CASSLSTQDTQYF. CDR3 nucleotides: TGTGCCAGCAGCTTATCGACGCAGGATACGCAGTATTTT.

This clonotype occurred many times. The chain recombines TRBV3-1 with TRBJ2-2, with 8 bases fitting TRBD2. This CDR3 spans 16 amino acids. The germline V gene has CDR1 LGHDT and CDR2 YNNKEL (reference sequence). J gave up 3 bases and V 3 bases, and 6 bases lay outside the gene matches. The CDR3 DNA reads as TGTGCCAGCAGCCACGGCACGGGAGGGCACACCGGGGAGCTGTTTTTT. Translated: CASSHGTGGHTGELFF.

V usage is TRBV20-1 and J usage is TRBJ2-1, with 12 bases aligning to TRBD2. Germline V gene data show CDR1 as DFQATT and CDR2 as SNEGSKA (reference sequence). This CDR3 region has 16 residues. V trimming: 6 bases; J trimming: 8 bases; junction bases outside the gene matches: 14. For the CDR3, the DNA is TGCAGTGCACCGATTGGACTAGCGGGAACCGATGATGAGCAGTTCTTC. Translation gives CSAPIGLAGTDDEQFF.

A note on this clonotype: This likely reflects a read error, since a far larger clone is one base away. The rearrangement uses TRBV28 and TRBJ2-1, with D hard to call. In germline, CDR1 is MDHEN, CDR2 SYDVKM. The ends were cut back, 5 bases at V and 9 bases at J, with 11 bases in the middle. The CDR3 has 12 amino acids. CDR3 protein: CASSGIASEQFF. As DNA, the CDR3 is TGTGCCAGCAGTGGCATAGCTAGTGAGCAGTTCTTC.

This clonotype has ten or more counts. The CDR3 is CASSWDSSGAGELFF. As DNA, the CDR3 is TGTGCCAGCAGCTGGGACAGCAGTGGCGCCGGGGAGCTGTTTTTT. The J gene is TRBJ2-2, the V gene TRBV7-9; 7 bases are a match to TRBD1. This CDR3 is 15 amino acids long. CDR1 SEHNR and CDR2 FQNEAQ come from the germline V gene (reference sequence). V gave up 4 bases and J gave up 6 bases; unmatched junction bases: 8.

This clonotype appeared many times. The chain links TRBV29-1 to TRBJ2-3; 10 nucleotides line up with TRBD2. The CDR3 loop spans 15 amino acids. Germline V gives CDR1 SQVTM, CDR2 ANQGSEA. V dropped 7 bases and J dropped 3; count of bases not matched to a gene: 10. The CDR3: CSAIRASGRTDTQYF. The CDR3 region has the DNA TGCAGCGCCATTCGGGCTAGCGGGAGAACAGATACGCAGTATTTT.

There are many counts of this clonotype. This chain uses TRBV7-2 with TRBJ2-3; D is perhaps TRBD1 or TRBD2 (5 bases each). V was trimmed by 3 bases and J by 6 bases, leaving 10 bases between them. The V gene's germline CDR1 is SGHTA and CDR2 FQGNSA. The CDR3 runs to 13 residues. In DNA form, the CDR3 reads TGTGCCAGCAGCTTCGGGACGTATGATACGCAGTATTTT. Protein sequence: CASSFGTYDTQYF.

Concerning this clonotype: It is likely a read error: a sequence one base away is far more abundant. V and J are TRBV26 and TRBJ2-7; whether TRBD2, the table's D call, matches the DNA was not checked. TRBV26 is a recognized pseudogene. The length of the CDR3 is 15 residues. CDR3 region: CASTTQRGINYEHYF. The CDR3 nucleotides read TGCGCCAGCACCACTCAGCGGGGCATAAACTACGAGCATTACTTC.

This clonotype has ten or more counts. The chain couples TRBV20-1 to TRBJ2-5; either TRBD1 or TRBD2 may fit D (6 bases each). Trimming left V 6 bases short and J 5 bases short, with 19 bases between. The CDR3 is 14 amino acids. Germline assignment: CDR1 DFQATT and CDR2 SNEGSKA (reference sequence). The CDR3 DNA follows: TGCAGTGCAAACCGGCCCCAAGGGGGGGAGACCCAGTACTTC. Protein sequence: CSANRPQGGETQYF.

This clonotype was counted at least ten times. J is TRBJ1-4 and V is TRBV28; TRBD1 aligns across 7 bases. Germline V gene data show CDR1 as MDHEN and CDR2 as SYDVKM. This CDR3 spans 15 amino acids. The V and J ends lost 6 bases and 4 bases, in that order; junction bases with no gene match: 8. The CDR3 DNA reads TGTGCCAGCAGCCGCCGACAGGGAGGTAATGAAAAACTGTTTTTT. Protein product: CASSRRQGGNEKLFF.

This clonotype was observed at least ten times. The chain combines TRBV18 with TRBJ2-1; D unresolved. The V end was cut by 4 bases, the J end by 6 bases, with 10 bases between. This CDR3 is 13 amino acids long. Germline assignment: CDR1 KGHSH and CDR2 LQKENI. DNA for the CDR3: TGTGCCAGCTCACTAGGGTTGCGCAATGAGCAGTTCTTC. This translates into CASSLGLRNEQFF.

This clonotype was observed at least ten times. This chain connects TRBV12-3 or TRBV12-4 to TRBJ2-7, with a weak D call TRBD1 (6 bases). This CDR3 is 13 amino acids long. V gave up 7 bases and J gave up 7 bases, with 17 bases separating them. The CDR3 is CASTSGRGLEQYF. DNA for the CDR3: TGTGCCAGCACCTCAGGCAGGGGTCTTGAGCAGTACTTC.

This clonotype was found many times. The chain combines TRBV20-1 with TRBJ2-3, with D perhaps being TRBD1 or TRBD2 (5 bases each). V was shortened by 0 bases and J by 6 bases, with 16 bases between the two germline ends. Germline V gene lookup returns CDR1 DFQATT and CDR2 SNEGSKA (reference sequence). The CDR3 covers 15 residues. In DNA form, the CDR3 reads TGCAGTGCTAGAGATAATCGCAAGGGGACGGATACGCAGTATTTT. Its protein product is CSARDNRKGTDTQYF.

The V gene is TRBV20-1, the J gene TRBJ2-7; TRBD1 matches at 8 bases. CDR1 and CDR2 (germline): DFQATT, SNEGSKA (reference sequence). Unmatched junction bases numbered 11, after V lost 5 bases and J lost 5 bases. The CDR3 totals 14 residues. DNA for the CDR3: TGCAGTGCTCAACTCCCAGGACAGGGTGACGAGCAGTACTTC. This sequence encodes CSAQLPGQGDEQYF.

Ten or more counts support this clonotype. The V and J genes are TRBV6-5 and TRBJ2-3; TRBD2 matches 11 bases. The germline V gene has CDR1 MNHEY and CDR2 SVGAGI. The CDR3 totals 15 residues. Germline trimming cut 2 bases from V and 3 bases from J; bases unmatched to any gene: 1. Written as DNA, the CDR3 is TGTGCCAGCAGTTACGGGACTAGCGGAACAGATACGCAGTATTTT. Translating it yields CASSYGTSGTDTQYF.

This clonotype was recorded many times. V and J are TRBV5-1 and TRBJ2-2; D is possibly TRBD1 (6 bases). V lost 6 bases and J 0 bases, leaving 9 bases between the germline ends. The CDR3 consists of 14 residues. Germline V CDR1 and CDR2: SGHRS, YFSETQ. CDR3 sequence: CASTTGSNTGELFF. CDR3 sequence (DNA): TGCGCCAGCACCACAGGGTCGAACACCGGGGAGCTGTTTTTT. The full variable domain, with the rest looked up from reference TRBV5-1 and TRBJ2-2, is KAGVTQTPRYLIKTRGQQVTLSCSPISGHRSVSWYQQTPGQGLQFLFEYFSETQRNKGNFPGRFSGRQFSNSRSEMNVSTLELGDSALYLCASTTGSNTGELFFGEGSRLTVL.